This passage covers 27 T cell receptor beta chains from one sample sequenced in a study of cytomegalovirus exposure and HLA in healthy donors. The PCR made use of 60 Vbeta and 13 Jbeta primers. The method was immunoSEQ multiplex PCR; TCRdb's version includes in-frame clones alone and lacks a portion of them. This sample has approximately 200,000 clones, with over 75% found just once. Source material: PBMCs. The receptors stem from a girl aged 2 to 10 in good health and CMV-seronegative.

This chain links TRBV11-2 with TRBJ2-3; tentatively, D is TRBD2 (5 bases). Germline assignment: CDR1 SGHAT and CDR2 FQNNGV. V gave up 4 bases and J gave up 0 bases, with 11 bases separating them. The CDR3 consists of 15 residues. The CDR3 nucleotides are TGTGCCAGCAGCTCCTTAACTAGGAGCACAGATACGCAGTATTTT. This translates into CASSSLTRSTDTQYF. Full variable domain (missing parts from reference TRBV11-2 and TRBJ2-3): EAGVAQSPRYKIIEKRQSVAFWCNPISGHATLYWYQQILGQGPKLLIQFQNNGVVDDSQLPKDRFSAERLKGVDSTLKIQPAKLEDSAVYLCASSSLTRSTDTQYFGPGTRLTVL.

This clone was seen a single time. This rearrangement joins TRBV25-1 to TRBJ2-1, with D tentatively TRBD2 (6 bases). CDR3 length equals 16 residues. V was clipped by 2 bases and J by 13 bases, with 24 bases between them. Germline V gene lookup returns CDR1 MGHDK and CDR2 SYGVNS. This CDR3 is CASSENGQVGLSGQFF. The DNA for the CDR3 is TGTGCCAGCAGTGAAAACGGGCAGGTCGGACTATCGGGCCAGTTCTTC. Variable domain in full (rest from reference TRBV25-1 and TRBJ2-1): EADIYQTPRYLVIGTGKKITLECSQTMGHDKMYWYQQDPGMELHLIHYSYGVNSTEKGDLSSESTVSRIRTEHFPLTLESARPSHTSQYLCASSENGQVGLSGQFFGPGTRLTVL.

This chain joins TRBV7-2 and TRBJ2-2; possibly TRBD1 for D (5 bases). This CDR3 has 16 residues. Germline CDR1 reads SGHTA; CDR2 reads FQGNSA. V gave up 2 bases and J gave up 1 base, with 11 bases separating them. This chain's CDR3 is CASSLRGYLNTGELFF. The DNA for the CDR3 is TGTGCCAGCAGCTTAAGGGGCTACCTGAACACCGGGGAGCTGTTTTTT.

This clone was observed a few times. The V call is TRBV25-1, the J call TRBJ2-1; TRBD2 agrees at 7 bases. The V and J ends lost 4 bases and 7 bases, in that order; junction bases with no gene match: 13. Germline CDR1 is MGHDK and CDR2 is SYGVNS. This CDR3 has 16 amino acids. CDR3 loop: CASSALSGPRKNEQFF. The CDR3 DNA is TGTGCCAGCAGTGCCCTTAGCGGGCCCCGGAAGAATGAGCAGTTCTTC.

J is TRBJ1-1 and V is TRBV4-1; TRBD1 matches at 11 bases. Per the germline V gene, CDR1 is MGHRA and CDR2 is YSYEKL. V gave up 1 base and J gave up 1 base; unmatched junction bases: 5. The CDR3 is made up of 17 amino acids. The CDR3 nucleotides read TGCGCCAGCAGCCAAGCTGTGGGGACAGGGGGGAACACTGAAGCTTTCTTT. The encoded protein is CASSQAVGTGGNTEAFF.

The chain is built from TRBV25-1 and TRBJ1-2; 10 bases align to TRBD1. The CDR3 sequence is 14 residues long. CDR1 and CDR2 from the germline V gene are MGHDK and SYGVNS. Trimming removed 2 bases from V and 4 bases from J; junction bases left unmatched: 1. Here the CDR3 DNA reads TGTGCCAGCAGTGAAGGGGACAGGGGCTATGGCTACACCTTC. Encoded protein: CASSEGDRGYGYTF.

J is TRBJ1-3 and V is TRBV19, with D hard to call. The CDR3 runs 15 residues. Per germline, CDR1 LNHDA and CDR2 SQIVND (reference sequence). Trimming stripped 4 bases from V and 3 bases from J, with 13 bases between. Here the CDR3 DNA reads TGTGCCAGTAGTACAGGCCAACTTGGTGGAAACACCATATATTTT. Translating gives CASSTGQLGGNTIYF.

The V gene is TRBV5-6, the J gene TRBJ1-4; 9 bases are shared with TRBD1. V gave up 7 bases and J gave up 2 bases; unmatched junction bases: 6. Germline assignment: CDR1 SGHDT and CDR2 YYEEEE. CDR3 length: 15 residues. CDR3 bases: TGTGCCAGCGGCGGACAGGGGTCGACTAATGAAAAACTGTTTTTT. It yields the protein CASGGQGSTNEKLFF.

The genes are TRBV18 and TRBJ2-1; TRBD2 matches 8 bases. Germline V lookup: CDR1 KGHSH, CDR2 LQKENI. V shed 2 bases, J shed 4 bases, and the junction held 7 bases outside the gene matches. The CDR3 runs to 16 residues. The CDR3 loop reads CASSPSREGMYNEQFF. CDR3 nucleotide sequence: TGTGCCAGCTCACCATCACGGGAGGGCATGTACAATGAGCAGTTCTTC. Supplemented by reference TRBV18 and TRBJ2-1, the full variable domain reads NAGVMQNPRHLVRRRGQEARLRCSPMKGHSHVYWYRQLPEEGLKFMVYLQKENIIDESGMPKERFSAEFPKEGPSILRIQQVVRGDSAAYFCASSPSREGMYNEQFFGPGTRLTVL.

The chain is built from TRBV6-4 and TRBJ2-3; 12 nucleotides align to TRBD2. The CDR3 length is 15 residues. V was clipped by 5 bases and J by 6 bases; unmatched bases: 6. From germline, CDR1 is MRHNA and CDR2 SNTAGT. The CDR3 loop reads CASSPGTSGPDTQYF. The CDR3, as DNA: TGTGCCAGCAGTCCCGGGACTAGCGGGCCCGATACGCAGTATTTT.

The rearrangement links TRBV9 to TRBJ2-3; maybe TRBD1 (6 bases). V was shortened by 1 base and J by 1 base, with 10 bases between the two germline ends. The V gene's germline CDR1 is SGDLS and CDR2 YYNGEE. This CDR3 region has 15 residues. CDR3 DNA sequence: TGTGCCAGCAGCGTATTTGCAGGGGGCACAGATACGCAGTATTTT. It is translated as CASSVFAGGTDTQYF.

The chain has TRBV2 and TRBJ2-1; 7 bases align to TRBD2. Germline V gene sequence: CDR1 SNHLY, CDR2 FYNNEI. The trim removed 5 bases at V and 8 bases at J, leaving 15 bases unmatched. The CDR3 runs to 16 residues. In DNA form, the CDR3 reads TGTGCCAGCAGTCCCACGGTCAGCGGGATTATAGATGAGCAGTTCTTC. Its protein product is CASSPTVSGIIDEQFF. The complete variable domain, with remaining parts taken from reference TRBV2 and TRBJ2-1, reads EPEVTQTPSHQVTQMGQEVILRCVPISNHLYFYWYRQILGQKVEFLVSFYNNEISEKSEIFDDQFSVERPDGSNFTLKIRSTKLEDSAMYFCASSPTVSGIIDEQFFGPGTRLTVL.

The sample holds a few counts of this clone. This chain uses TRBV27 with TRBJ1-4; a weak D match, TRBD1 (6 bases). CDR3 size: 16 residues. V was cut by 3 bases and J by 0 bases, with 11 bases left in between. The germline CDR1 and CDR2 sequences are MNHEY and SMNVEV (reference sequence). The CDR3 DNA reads TGTGCCAGCAGTTTGACAGGTCCTACAACTAATGAAAAACTGTTTTTT. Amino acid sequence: CASSLTGPTTNEKLFF. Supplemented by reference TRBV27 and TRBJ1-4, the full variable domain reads EAQVTQNPRYLITVTGKKLTVTCSQNMNHEYMSWYRQDPGLGLRQIYYSMNVEVTDKGDVPEGYKVSRKEKRNFPLILESPSPNQTSLYFCASSLTGPTTNEKLFFGSGTQLSVL.

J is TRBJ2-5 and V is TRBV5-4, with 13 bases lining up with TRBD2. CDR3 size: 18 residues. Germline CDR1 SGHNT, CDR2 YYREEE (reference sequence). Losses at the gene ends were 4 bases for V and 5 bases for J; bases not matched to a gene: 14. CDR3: CASSEGLAGDSAGETQYF. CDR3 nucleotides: TGTGCCAGCAGCGAAGGACTAGCGGGGGACTCCGCAGGGGAGACCCAGTACTTC.

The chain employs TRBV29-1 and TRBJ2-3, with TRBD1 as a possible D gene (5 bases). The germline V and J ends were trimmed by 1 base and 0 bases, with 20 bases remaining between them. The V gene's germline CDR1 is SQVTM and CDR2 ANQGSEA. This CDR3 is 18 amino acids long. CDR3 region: CSVEAIILGVASTDTQYF. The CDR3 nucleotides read TGCAGCGTTGAAGCAATAATTCTAGGGGTTGCGAGCACAGATACGCAGTATTTT.

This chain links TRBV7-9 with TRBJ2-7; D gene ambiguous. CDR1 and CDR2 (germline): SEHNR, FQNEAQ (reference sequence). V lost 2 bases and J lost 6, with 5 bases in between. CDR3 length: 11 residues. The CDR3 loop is CASSLNGEQYF. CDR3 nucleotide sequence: TGTGCCAGCAGCTTAAACGGCGAGCAGTACTTC.

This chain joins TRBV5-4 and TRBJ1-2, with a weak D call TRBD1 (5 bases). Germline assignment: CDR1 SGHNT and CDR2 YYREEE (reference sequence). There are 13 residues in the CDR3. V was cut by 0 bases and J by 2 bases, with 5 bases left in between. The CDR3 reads CASSLAGNYGYTF. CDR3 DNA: TGTGCCAGCAGCTTGGCAGGGAACTATGGCTACACCTTC.

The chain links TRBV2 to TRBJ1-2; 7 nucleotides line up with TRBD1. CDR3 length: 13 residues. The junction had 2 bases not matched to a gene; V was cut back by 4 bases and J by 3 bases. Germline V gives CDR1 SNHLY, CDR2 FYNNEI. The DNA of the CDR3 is TGTGCCAGCAGTGGACAGGGCCACTATGGCTACACCTTC. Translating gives CASSGQGHYGYTF.

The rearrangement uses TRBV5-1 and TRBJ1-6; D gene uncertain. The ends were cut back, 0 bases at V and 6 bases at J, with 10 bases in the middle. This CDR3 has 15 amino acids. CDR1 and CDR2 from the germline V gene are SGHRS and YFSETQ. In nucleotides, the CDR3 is TGCGCCAGCAGCTTGGATGGCGCAGGTAATTCACCCCTCCACTTT. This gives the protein CASSLDGAGNSPLHF.

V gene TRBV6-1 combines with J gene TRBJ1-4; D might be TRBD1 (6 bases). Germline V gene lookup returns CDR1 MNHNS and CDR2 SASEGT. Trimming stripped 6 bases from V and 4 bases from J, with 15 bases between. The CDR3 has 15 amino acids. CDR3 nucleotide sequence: TGTGCCAGCAGATCTCTCGGGACACTTAATGAAAAACTGTTTTTT. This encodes CASRSLGTLNEKLFF.

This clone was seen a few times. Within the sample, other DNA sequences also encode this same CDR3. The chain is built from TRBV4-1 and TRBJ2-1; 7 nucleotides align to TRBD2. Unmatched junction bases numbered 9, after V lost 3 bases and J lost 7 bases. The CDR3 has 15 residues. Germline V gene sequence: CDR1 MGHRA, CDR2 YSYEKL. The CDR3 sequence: CASSHRAGVGNEQFF. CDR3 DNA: TGCGCCAGCAGCCACCGGGCGGGGGTGGGGAATGAGCAGTTCTTC.

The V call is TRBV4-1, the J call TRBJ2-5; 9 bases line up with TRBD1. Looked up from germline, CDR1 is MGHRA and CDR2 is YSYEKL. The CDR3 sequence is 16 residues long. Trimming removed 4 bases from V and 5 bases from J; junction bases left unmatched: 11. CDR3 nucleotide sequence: TGCGCCAGCAGCCGCCTAACCGGGACAGGGCTGGAGACCCAGTACTTC. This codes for CASSRLTGTGLETQYF.

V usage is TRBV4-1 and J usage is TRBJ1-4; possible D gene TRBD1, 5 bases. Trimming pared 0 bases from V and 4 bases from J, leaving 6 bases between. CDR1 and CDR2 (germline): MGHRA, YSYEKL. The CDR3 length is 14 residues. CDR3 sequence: CASSQDQGNEKLFF. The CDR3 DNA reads TGCGCCAGCAGCCAAGACCAGGGTAATGAAAAACTGTTTTTT.

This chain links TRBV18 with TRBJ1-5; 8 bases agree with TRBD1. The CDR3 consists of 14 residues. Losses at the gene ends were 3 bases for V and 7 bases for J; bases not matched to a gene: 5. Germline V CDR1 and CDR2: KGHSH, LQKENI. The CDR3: CASSPLDRDQPQHF. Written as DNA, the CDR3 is TGTGCCAGCTCACCTCTGGACAGGGACCAGCCCCAGCATTTT.

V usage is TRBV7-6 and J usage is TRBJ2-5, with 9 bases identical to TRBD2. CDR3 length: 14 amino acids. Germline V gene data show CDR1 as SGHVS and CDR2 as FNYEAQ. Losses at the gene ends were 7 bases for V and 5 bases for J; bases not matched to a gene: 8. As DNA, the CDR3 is TGTGCCAGCACTGGTAGCGGGGGCCCGGAGACCCAGTACTTC. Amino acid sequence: CASTGSGGPETQYF. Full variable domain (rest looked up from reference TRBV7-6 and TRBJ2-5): GAGVSQSPRYKVTKRGQDVALRCDPISGHVSLYWYRQALGQGPEFLTYFNYEAQQDKSGLPNDRFSAERPEGSISTLTIQRTEQRDSAMYRCASTGSGGPETQYFGPGTRLLVL.

The DNA of the CDR3 is TGTGCCAGCAGGATAGACCGGGACTCCTACAAAGAGACCCAGTACTTC. This translates into CASRIDRDSYKETQYF. V gene TRBV21-1 combines with J gene TRBJ2-5; whether TRBD2, the table's D call, matches the DNA was not checked. TRBV21-1 is recorded as a pseudogene. The length of the CDR3 is 16 residues.

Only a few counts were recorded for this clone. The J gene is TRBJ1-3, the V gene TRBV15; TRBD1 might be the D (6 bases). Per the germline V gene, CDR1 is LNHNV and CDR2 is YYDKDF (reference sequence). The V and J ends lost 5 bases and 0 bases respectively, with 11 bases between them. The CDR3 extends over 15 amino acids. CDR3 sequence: CATSLTGRSGNTIYF. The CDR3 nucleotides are TGTGCCACCAGCCTGACAGGTCGCTCTGGAAACACCATATATTTT. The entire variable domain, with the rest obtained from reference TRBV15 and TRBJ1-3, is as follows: DAMVIQNPRYQVTQFGKPVTLSCSQTLNHNVMYWYQQKSSQAPKLLFHYYDKDFNNEADTPDNFQSRRPNTSFCFLDIRSPGLGDTAMYLCATSLTGRSGNTIYFGEGSWLTVV.